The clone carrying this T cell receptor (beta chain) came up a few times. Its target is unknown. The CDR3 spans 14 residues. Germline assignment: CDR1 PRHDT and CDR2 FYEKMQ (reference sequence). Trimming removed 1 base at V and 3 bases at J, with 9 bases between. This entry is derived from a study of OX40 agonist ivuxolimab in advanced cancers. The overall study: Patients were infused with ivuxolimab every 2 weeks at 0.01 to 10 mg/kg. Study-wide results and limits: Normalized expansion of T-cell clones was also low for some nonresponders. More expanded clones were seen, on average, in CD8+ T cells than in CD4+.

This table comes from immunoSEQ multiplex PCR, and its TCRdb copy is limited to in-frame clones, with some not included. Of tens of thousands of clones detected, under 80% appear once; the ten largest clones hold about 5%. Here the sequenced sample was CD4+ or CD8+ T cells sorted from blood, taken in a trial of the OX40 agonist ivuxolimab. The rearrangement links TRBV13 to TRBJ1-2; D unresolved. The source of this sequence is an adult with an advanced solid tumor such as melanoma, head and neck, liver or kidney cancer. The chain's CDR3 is CASSLVYFYYGYTF. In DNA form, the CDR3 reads TGTGCCAGCAGCTTAGTGTATTTTTACTATGGCTACACCTTC.